Reported below is one T cell receptor beta chain. Its matching antigen is unknown. This could be a read error, since a much larger clone is one nucleotide away. Other DNA sequences from this sample encode an identical CDR3 as well. The method was immunoSEQ multiplex PCR; TCRdb's version includes in-frame clones alone and lacks a portion of them. This repertoire shows over 2 million clones, approximately 94% found once; its top ten account for roughly 1%. This entry is derived from a study of shared clonotypes between healthy human individuals. Study in general: A couple of women and three men aged 18 to 49 made up the donors.

Study-level findings and limits: Among donors, the sharing of clonotypes was expected to be influenced by sequencing depth. When naive CD4 clonotypes were compared across a few donors, about 4.9% were shared. Naive subsets, compared against memory subsets, generally had larger estimated richness values.

Positive CCR7 selection of CD45RO-negative cells yielded the naive CD8 cells, and terminally differentiated effector memory CD45RA+ cells were excluded. The length of the CDR3 is 14 residues. Germline V gives CDR1 LNHDA, CDR2 SQIVND (reference sequence). V shed 3 bases and J 2 bases; nucleotides not matched to a gene: 4. The sample comprised naive CD8+ T cells sorted from blood. V is TRBV19 and J is TRBJ2-7; TRBD1 aligns across 7 bases. This clonotype was obtained from a man younger than 30 in good health. For the CDR3, the DNA is TGTGCCAGTAGTATCGGTCAGGGGGCCTACGAGCAGTACTTC. Translated, it gives CASSIGQGAYEQYF.